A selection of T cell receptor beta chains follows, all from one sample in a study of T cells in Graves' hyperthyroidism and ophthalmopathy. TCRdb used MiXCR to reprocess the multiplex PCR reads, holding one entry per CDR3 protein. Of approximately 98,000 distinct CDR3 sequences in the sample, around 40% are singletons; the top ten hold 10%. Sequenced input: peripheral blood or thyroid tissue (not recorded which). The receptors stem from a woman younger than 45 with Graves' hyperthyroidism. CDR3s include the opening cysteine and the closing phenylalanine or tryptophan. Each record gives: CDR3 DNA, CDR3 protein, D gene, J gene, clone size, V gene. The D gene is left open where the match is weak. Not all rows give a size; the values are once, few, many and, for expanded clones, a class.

CDR3 DNA: TGTGCCAGTACGGACAGGGGGCAAGAGACCCAGTACTTC
CDR3 protein: CASTDRGQETQYF
D gene: TRBD1
J gene: TRBJ2-5
clone size: many
V gene: TRBV5-4

CDR3 DNA: TGCAGTGCCAACTTACAAGGCCCAGATACGCAGTATTTT
CDR3 protein: CSANLQGPDTQYF
D gene: .
J gene: TRBJ2-3
clone size: many
V gene: TRBV20-1

CDR3 DNA: TGTGCCAGCAGGGGGACTAGCGGGAATAGGTACGAGCAGTACTTC
CDR3 protein: CASRGTSGNRYEQYF
D gene: TRBD2
J gene: TRBJ2-7
clone size: .
V gene: TRBV2

CDR3 DNA: TGTGCCAGCAGCTTAGCTGGGGCAGGGGACCAGTACTTC
CDR3 protein: CASSLAGAGDQYF
D gene: .
J gene: TRBJ2-5
clone size: many
V gene: TRBV7-9

CDR3 DNA: TGTGCCAGCAGGGGGACAGGGGGATCGTACGAGCAGTACTTC
CDR3 protein: CASRGTGGSYEQYF
D gene: TRBD1
J gene: TRBJ2-7
clone size: many
V gene: TRBV12-3/TRBV12-4

CDR3 DNA: TGTGCCAGCAGCTTAGCCGGTAGGAACACTGAAGCTTTCTTT
CDR3 protein: CASSLAGRNTEAFF
D gene: .
J gene: TRBJ1-1
clone size: .
V gene: TRBV7-8

CDR3 DNA: TGTGCCAGCTCACCTTGGGGATTCTTCAATAATGAAAAACTGTTTTTT
CDR3 protein: CASSPWGFFNNEKLFF
D gene: .
J gene: TRBJ1-4
clone size: .
V gene: TRBV5-6

CDR3 DNA: TGTGCCGGCGGACAGGGGGCAAGCGGGGAGCTGTTTTTT
CDR3 protein: CAGGQGASGELFF
D gene: TRBD1
J gene: TRBJ2-2
clone size: few
V gene: TRBV28

CDR3 DNA: TGTGCCGGCACGTCGAGAAACACCATATATTTT
CDR3 protein: CAGTSRNTIYF
D gene: .
J gene: TRBJ1-3
clone size: .
V gene: TRBV7-2

CDR3 DNA: TGTGCCAGCAGTTCGGGACAGGGCTGGTTTGAAGCTTTCTTT
CDR3 protein: CASSSGQGWFEAFF
D gene: TRBD1
J gene: TRBJ1-1
clone size: few
V gene: TRBV28

CDR3 DNA: TGCAGTGCTAGCCCACACGGGTTTAGCAATCAGCCCCAGCATTTT
CDR3 protein: CSASPHGFSNQPQHF
D gene: .
J gene: TRBJ1-5
clone size: .
V gene: TRBV20-1

CDR3 DNA: TGTGCCAGCCAGGGGGTCAGCTCCTACAATGAGCAGTTCTTC
CDR3 protein: CASQGVSSYNEQFF
D gene: TRBD1
J gene: TRBJ2-1
clone size: .
V gene: TRBV6-5

CDR3 DNA: TGTGCCAGCAGGGGCGGGACTAGCATGCACGAGCAGTACTTC
CDR3 protein: CASRGGTSMHEQYF
D gene: TRBD2
J gene: TRBJ2-7
clone size: many
V gene: TRBV27

CDR3 DNA: TGCAGTGCAATGGGTGGGCAAGAGACCCAGTACTTC
CDR3 protein: CSAMGGQETQYF
D gene: .
J gene: TRBJ2-5
clone size: many
V gene: TRBV20-1

CDR3 DNA: TGTGCCAGCAGTGAGTCCACCTATCAGCCCCAGCATTTT
CDR3 protein: CASSESTYQPQHF
D gene: .
J gene: TRBJ1-5
clone size: many
V gene: TRBV6-1

CDR3 DNA: TGTGCCAGCAGTGACGGCCAGGTGTATGGCTACACCATATATTTT
CDR3 protein: CASSDGQVYGYTIYF
D gene: .
J gene: TRBJ1-3
clone size: once
V gene: TRBV2

CDR3 DNA: TGCGCCAGCAGCTTTGACAGATACTACGAGCAGTACTTC
CDR3 protein: CASSFDRYYEQYF
D gene: .
J gene: TRBJ2-7
clone size: many
V gene: TRBV5-1

CDR3 DNA: TGTGCCACCAGTGATTCGACTAGCGGGAGGGCCCACGAGCAGTACTTC
CDR3 protein: CATSDSTSGRAHEQYF
D gene: TRBD2
J gene: TRBJ2-7
clone size: many
V gene: TRBV24-1

CDR3 DNA: TGTGCCAGCAGTTACACTCTCGGGGGGGGATTCTACGAGCAGTACTTC
CDR3 protein: CASSYTLGGGFYEQYF
D gene: TRBD2
J gene: TRBJ2-7
clone size: many
V gene: TRBV6-5

CDR3 DNA: TGTGCCATCAGTGACCCCGTCCGGACTGAAGCTTTCTTT
CDR3 protein: CAISDPVRTEAFF
D gene: .
J gene: TRBJ1-1
clone size: .
V gene: TRBV10-3

CDR3 DNA: TGTGCCAGCAGTGGGGACGCGAGCTCCTATAATTCACCCCTCCACTTT
CDR3 protein: CASSGDASSYNSPLHF
D gene: .
J gene: TRBJ1-6
clone size: .
V gene: TRBV2

CDR3 DNA: TGTGCCAGCACCGGACAGTCCCTAGGCTACACCTTC
CDR3 protein: CASTGQSLGYTF
D gene: .
J gene: TRBJ1-2
clone size: many
V gene: TRBV2

CDR3 DNA: TGTGCCATCAGTGCACCTTCCGGAGTGATCGGGGAGCTGTTTTTT
CDR3 protein: CAISAPSGVIGELFF
D gene: .
J gene: TRBJ2-2
clone size: medium-sized
V gene: TRBV10-3

CDR3 DNA: TGCACCGCGATTGGGGGGGCCTACGAGCAGTACTTC
CDR3 protein: CTAIGGAYEQYF
D gene: TRBD2
J gene: TRBJ2-7
clone size: .
V gene: TRBV29-1

CDR3 DNA: TGTGCCAGCAGCTCCCCTTTGGCGACCTTC
CDR3 protein: CASSSPLATF
D gene: .
J gene: TRBJ1-2
clone size: .
V gene: TRBV7-8

CDR3 DNA: TGTGCCACTCAGCGACTAGCGGGAGGGCCCTACGAGCAGTACTTC
CDR3 protein: CATQRLAGGPYEQYF
D gene: TRBD2
J gene: TRBJ2-7
clone size: once
V gene: TRBV10-3

CDR3 DNA: TGCGCCAGCAGCCGGCAAGGCGGCAATAGGGGCGGGGAGCTGTTTTTT
CDR3 protein: CASSRQGGNRGGELFF
D gene: .
J gene: TRBJ2-2
clone size: many
V gene: TRBV4-1

CDR3 DNA: TGTGCCAGCAGTTTGCACAGGGGGAGAGTTGAAAAACTGTTTTTT
CDR3 protein: CASSLHRGRVEKLFF
D gene: TRBD1
J gene: TRBJ1-4
clone size: .
V gene: TRBV12-3/TRBV12-4

CDR3 DNA: TGCGCCAGCAAAATCCCGGGCAGGCTGGAGACCCAGTACTTC
CDR3 protein: CASKIPGRLETQYF
D gene: .
J gene: TRBJ2-5
clone size: many
V gene: TRBV5-1

CDR3 DNA: TGTGCCAGCAGCCAAGTGGCAGAGACCCAGTACTTC
CDR3 protein: CASSQVAETQYF
D gene: .
J gene: TRBJ2-5
clone size: many
V gene: TRBV4-2

CDR3 DNA: TGTGCCACCAGCAGAGGTGAAGCGGGATCTCTGTGGGAGCAGTACTTC
CDR3 protein: CATSRGEAGSLWEQYF
D gene: TRBD2
J gene: TRBJ2-7
clone size: many
V gene: TRBV15

CDR3 DNA: TGTGCCAGCAGCCAAGGGACCTCCCTGACAGGGAACACTGAAGCTTTCTTT
CDR3 protein: CASSQGTSLTGNTEAFF
D gene: .
J gene: TRBJ1-1
clone size: .
V gene: TRBV7-2

CDR3 DNA: TGTGCCAGCAGCTTACGAGCAGGGGGCACTGAAGCTTTCTTT
CDR3 protein: CASSLRAGGTEAFF
D gene: TRBD1
J gene: TRBJ1-1
clone size: .
V gene: TRBV7-9